This T cell receptor beta chain comes out of a study of blood T cell repertoires in COVID-19. Participants were aged roughly 18 to 89 years, lived in under 30 US areas, and enrolled virtually. This clone was observed once. Here immunoSEQ multiplex PCR was the method, and the copy in TCRdb shows in-frame clones only, minus some. The sample has roughly 290,000 clones, about 90% seen once; the top ten hold 1.7%. The CDR3 contains 15 residues. The ends lost 5 bases at V and 8 bases at J; junction bases unmatched: 9. Germline-derived CDR1 and CDR2 are MNHEY and SMNVEV (reference sequence). Input material: PBMCs or T cells enriched from blood (not recorded which). The chain has TRBV27 and TRBJ2-1, with 10 bases matching TRBD2. This TCR was sampled from a woman aged 18-29 years with acute COVID-19. DNA of the CDR3: TGTGCCAGCAGTACCTTAGCGGGAGGTGGCGATGAGCAGTTCTTC. Translating it yields CASSTLAGGGDEQFF.